The rows below give T cell receptor beta chains drawn from one sample of a study of blood T cell repertoires in COVID-19. Data came from immunoSEQ multiplex PCR; TCRdb stores just in-frame clones and leaves some out. The sample consists of some 90,000 clones, roughly 80% of them appearing once. What was sequenced was peripheral blood. The source is a woman in her 70s with acute or convalescent COVID-19. Each CDR3 is given with its conserved first and last residue. The D gene is left open where the match is weak. Clone size appears in some rows only: once, few, many, or a class for an expanded clone.

size	V	D	J	CDR3	DNA
once	TRBV19	-	TRBJ2-6	CASSLYLTGSGANVLTF	TGTGCCAGTAGTCTGTACCTCACAGGATCTGGGGCCAACGTCCTGACTTTC
few	TRBV5-5	TRBD1	TRBJ2-1	CASSQGQGTYNEQFF	TGTGCCAGCAGCCAGGGACAGGGCACCTACAATGAGCAGTTCTTC
-	TRBV7-9	-	TRBJ2-7	CASSLAGAYEQYF	TGTGCCAGCAGCTTAGCGGGAGCCTACGAGCAGTACTTC
-	TRBV20-1	-	TRBJ1-1	CSAGGELEAFF	TGCAGTGCTGGGGGGGAGCTAGAAGCTTTCTTT
-	TRBV10-3	TRBD1	TRBJ2-7	CAIWDRGRYEQYF	TGTGCCATTTGGGACAGGGGTAGGTACGAGCAGTACTTC
-	TRBV28	-	TRBJ2-2	CASSVRQFTGELFF	TGTGCCAGCAGTGTAAGACAGTTCACCGGGGAGCTGTTTTTT
-	TRBV23-1	-	TRBJ2-7	CASSQSRRSEQYF	TGCGCCAGCAGTCAATCACGACGGAGCGAGCAGTACTTC
-	TRBV7-2	-	TRBJ1-1	CASSLGPGVNTEAFF	TGTGCCAGCAGCTTAGGACCGGGGGTGAACACTGAAGCTTTCTTT
-	TRBV10-3	TRBD2	TRBJ2-2	CAIRSSGGAPGELFF	TGTGCCATCAGGTCTAGCGGGGGGGCCCCCGGGGAGCTGTTTTTT
-	TRBV28	-	TRBJ1-2	CASLGGRNGYTF	TGTGCCAGTTTGGGGGGGAGGAATGGCTACACCTTC
-	TRBV2	-	TRBJ2-7	CASSGLTTYEQYF	TGTGCCAGCAGTGGCCTAACGACCTACGAGCAGTACTTC
once	TRBV2	-	TRBJ2-7	CASSGVGGPTYEQYF	TGTGCCAGCAGTGGAGTCGGTGGGCCCACCTACGAGCAGTACTTC
-	TRBV19	-	TRBJ2-2	CASSISNRMNTGELFF	TGTGCCAGTAGTATCTCTAACAGGATGAACACCGGGGAGCTGTTTTTT
-	TRBV2	TRBD2	TRBJ2-2	CASREALAGNTGELFF	TGTGCCAGCAGAGAAGCACTAGCGGGGAACACCGGGGAGCTGTTTTTT
-	TRBV14	-	TRBJ1-6	CASTPPDFYNSPLHF	TGTGCCAGCACCCCACCGGACTTCTATAATTCACCCCTCCACTTT
-	TRBV24-1	-	TRBJ1-1	CATSGLDDQRAFF	TGTGCCACCTCGGGACTGGATGATCAGAGGGCTTTCTTT
-	TRBV6-5	-	TRBJ1-6	CASSYGGDWTSSPLHF	TGTGCCAGCAGTTACGGGGGGGATTGGACGAGTTCACCCCTCCACTTT
-	TRBV6-5	-	TRBJ1-5	CASSAGTENQPQHF	TGTGCCAGCAGCGCGGGGACGGAGAATCAGCCCCAGCATTTT
-	TRBV11-1	-	TRBJ2-3	CASSLTGTDTQYF	TGTGCCAGCAGCTTAACCGGGACAGATACGCAGTATTTT
-	TRBV3-1/TRBV3-2	TRBD1	TRBJ2-2	CASSQTRGLGTGELFF	TGTGCCAGCAGCCAAACCAGGGGGCTCGGCACCGGGGAGCTGTTTTTT
-	TRBV29-1	-	TRBJ1-2	CSVEEWLDRSYGYTF	TGCAGCGTTGAAGAGTGGCTAGACAGGAGCTATGGCTACACCTTC
-	TRBV4-2	TRBD2	TRBJ2-7	CASSPDGGLAGRAYEQYF	TGTGCCAGCAGCCCCGATGGGGGACTAGCGGGACGAGCCTACGAGCAGTACTTC
-	TRBV2	TRBD1	TRBJ1-1	CASSEAPPWDRNTEAFF	TGTGCCAGCAGTGAAGCGCCACCCTGGGACAGGAACACTGAAGCTTTCTTT